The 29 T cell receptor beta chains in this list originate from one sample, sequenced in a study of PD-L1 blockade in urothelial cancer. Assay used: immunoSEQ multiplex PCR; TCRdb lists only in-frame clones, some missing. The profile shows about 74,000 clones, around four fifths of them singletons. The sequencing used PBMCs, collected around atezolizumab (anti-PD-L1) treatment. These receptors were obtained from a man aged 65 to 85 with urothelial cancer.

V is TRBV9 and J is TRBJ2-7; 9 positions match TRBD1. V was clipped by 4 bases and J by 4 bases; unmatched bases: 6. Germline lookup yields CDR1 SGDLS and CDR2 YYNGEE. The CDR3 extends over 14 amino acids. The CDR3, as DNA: TGTGCCAGCAGCTCGGGGACAGGGAATTACGAGCAGTACTTC. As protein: CASSSGTGNYEQYF.

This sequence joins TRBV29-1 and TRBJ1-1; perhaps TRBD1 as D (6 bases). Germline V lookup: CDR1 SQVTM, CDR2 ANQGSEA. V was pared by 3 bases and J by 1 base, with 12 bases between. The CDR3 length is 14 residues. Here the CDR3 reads CSVDHRARNTEAFF. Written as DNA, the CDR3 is TGCAGCGTTGACCACAGGGCCCGGAACACTGAAGCTTTCTTT.

CDR3 sequence: CASSFPLAGDEQFF. In DNA form, the CDR3 reads TGCGCCAGCAGCTTCCCACTAGCGGGAGATGAGCAGTTCTTC. The V call is TRBV5-1, the J call TRBJ2-1; 11 bases fit TRBD2. V dropped 2 bases and J dropped 8; count of bases not matched to a gene: 3. The CDR3 totals 14 residues. Germline values: CDR1 SGHRS, CDR2 YFSETQ.

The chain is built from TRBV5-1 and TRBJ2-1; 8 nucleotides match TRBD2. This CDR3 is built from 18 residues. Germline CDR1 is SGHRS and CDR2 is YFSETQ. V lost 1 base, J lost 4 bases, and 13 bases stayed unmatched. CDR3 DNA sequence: TGCGCCAGCAGCTTGTCTGGCTTCGCGGGGGGTGGATACAATGAGCAGTTCTTC. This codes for CASSLSGFAGGGYNEQFF.

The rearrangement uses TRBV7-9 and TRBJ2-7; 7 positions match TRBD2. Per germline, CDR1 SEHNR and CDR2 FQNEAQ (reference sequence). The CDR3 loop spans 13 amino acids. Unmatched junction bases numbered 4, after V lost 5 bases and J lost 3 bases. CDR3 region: CASSGLVYYEQYF. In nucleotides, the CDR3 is TGTGCCAGCAGCGGACTAGTTTACTACGAGCAGTACTTC.

CDR3 loop: CASSTGQVFNTEAFF. For the CDR3, the DNA is TGTGCCAGCTCAACGGGACAGGTCTTCAACACTGAAGCTTTCTTT. This rearrangement joins TRBV18 to TRBJ1-1, with TRBD1 matching 8 bases. This CDR3 region has 15 residues. The V and J ends lost 5 bases and 2 bases, in that order; junction bases with no gene match: 7. CDR1 KGHSH and CDR2 LQKENI come from the germline V gene.

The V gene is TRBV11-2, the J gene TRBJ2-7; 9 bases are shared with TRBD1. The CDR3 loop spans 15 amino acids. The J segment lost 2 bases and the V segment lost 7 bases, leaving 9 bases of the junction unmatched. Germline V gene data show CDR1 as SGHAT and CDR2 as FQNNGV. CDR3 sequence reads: CASTRGTGPTYEQYF. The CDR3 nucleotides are TGTGCCAGCACCCGGGGGACAGGGCCGACCTACGAGCAGTACTTC. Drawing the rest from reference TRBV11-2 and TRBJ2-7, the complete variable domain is EAGVAQSPRYKIIEKRQSVAFWCNPISGHATLYWYQQILGQGPKLLIQFQNNGVVDDSQLPKDRFSAERLKGVDSTLKIQPAKLEDSAVYLCASTRGTGPTYEQYFGPGTRLTVT.

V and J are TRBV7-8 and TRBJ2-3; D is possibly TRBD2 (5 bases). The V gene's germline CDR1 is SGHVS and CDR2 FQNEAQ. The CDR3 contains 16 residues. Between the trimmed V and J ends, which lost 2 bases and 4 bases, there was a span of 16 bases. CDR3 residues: CASSLRVGDGADTQYF. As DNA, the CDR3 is TGTGCCAGCAGCTTAAGGGTGGGAGATGGCGCAGATACGCAGTATTTT.

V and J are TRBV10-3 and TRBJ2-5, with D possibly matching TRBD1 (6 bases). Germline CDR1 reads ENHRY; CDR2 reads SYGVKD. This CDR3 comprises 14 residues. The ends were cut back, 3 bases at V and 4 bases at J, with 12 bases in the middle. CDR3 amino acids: CAISEGQGRETQYF. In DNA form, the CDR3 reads TGTGCCATCAGTGAAGGGCAGGGGCGAGAGACCCAGTACTTC.

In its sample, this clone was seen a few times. In DNA, the CDR3 is TGTGCCAGCAGACCTGTCGGGGGTGAAGCTTTCTTT. This translates into CASRPVGGEAFF. The J gene is TRBJ1-1, the V gene TRBV6-5; D is perhaps TRBD1 (5 bases). V dropped 6 bases and J dropped 7 bases, with 12 bases sitting between them. Per germline, CDR1 MNHEY and CDR2 SVGAGI. The CDR3 contains 12 residues.

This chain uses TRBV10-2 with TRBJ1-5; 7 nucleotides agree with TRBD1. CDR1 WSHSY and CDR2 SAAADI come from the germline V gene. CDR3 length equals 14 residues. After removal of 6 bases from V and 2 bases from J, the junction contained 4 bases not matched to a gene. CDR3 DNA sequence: TGCGCCAGCAGCGAGCAGGGGGGCAATCAGCCCCAGCATTTT. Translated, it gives CASSEQGGNQPQHF.

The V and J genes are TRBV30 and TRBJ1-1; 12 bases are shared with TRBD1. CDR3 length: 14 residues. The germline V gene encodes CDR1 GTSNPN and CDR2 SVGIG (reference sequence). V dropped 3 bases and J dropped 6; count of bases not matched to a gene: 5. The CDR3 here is CAWSPGQGASEAFF. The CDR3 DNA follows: TGTGCCTGGAGCCCGGGACAGGGGGCGTCTGAAGCTTTCTTT.

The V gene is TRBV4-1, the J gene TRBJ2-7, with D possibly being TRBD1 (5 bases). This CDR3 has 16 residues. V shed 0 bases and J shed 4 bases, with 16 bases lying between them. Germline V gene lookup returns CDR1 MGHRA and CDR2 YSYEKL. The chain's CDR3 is CASSQETNPGLYEQYF. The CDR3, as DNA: TGCGCCAGCAGCCAAGAGACGAATCCAGGGTTATACGAGCAGTACTTC.

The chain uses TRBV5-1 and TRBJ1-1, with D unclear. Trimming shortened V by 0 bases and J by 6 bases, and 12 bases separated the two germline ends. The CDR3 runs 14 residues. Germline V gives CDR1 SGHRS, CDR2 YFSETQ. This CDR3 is CASSLGVGIPEAFF. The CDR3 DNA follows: TGCGCCAGCAGCTTGGGGGTCGGGATCCCTGAAGCTTTCTTT.

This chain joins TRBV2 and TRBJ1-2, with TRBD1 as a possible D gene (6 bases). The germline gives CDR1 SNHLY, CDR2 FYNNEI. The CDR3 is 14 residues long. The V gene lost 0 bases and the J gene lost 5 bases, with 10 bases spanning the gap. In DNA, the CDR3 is TGTGCCAGCAGTGAAGCCCCGACAGGATATGGCTACACCTTC. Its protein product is CASSEAPTGYGYTF.

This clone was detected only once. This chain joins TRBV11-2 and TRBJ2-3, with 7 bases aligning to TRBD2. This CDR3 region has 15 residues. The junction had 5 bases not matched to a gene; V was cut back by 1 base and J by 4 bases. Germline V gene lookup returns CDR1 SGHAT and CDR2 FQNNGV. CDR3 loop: CASSLGGRDADTQYF. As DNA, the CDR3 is TGTGCCAGCAGCTTAGGGGGGAGGGACGCAGATACGCAGTATTTT.

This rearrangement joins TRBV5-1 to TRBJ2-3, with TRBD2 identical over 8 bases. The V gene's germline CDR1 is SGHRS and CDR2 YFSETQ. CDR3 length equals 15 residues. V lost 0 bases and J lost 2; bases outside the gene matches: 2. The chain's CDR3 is CASSLELAATDTQYF. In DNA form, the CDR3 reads TGCGCCAGCAGCTTGGAACTAGCGGCCACAGATACGCAGTATTTT.

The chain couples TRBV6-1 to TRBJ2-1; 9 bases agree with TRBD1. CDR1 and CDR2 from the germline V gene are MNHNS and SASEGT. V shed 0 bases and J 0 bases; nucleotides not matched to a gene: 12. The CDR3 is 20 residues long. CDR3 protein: CASSEALGTGTLSSYNEQFF. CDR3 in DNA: TGTGCCAGCAGTGAAGCGCTTGGGACAGGGACCCTAAGCTCCTACAATGAGCAGTTCTTC.

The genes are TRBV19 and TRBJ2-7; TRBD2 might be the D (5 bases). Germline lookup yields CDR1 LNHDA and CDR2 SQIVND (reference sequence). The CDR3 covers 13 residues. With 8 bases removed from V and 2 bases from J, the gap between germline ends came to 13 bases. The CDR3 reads CASSMEVTYEQYF. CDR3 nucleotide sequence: TGTGCCAGTTCTATGGAGGTTACCTACGAGCAGTACTTC.

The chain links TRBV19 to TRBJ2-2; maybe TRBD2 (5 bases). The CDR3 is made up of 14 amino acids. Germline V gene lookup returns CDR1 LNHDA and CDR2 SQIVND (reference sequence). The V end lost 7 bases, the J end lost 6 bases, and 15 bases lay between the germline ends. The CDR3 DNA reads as TGTGCCAGTAATAGACCCGGGGAAGCCGGGGAGCTGTTTTTT. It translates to CASNRPGEAGELFF.

This chain's CDR3 is CASSSGLAGGQFF. Here the CDR3 DNA reads TGTGCCAGCAGTTCCGGACTAGCGGGAGGGCAGTTCTTC. The rearrangement links TRBV27 to TRBJ2-1; the match to TRBD2 covers 14 bases. Trimming removed 4 bases from V and 12 bases from J; junction bases left unmatched: 2. CDR1 and CDR2 (germline): MNHEY, SMNVEV (reference sequence). This CDR3 comprises 13 residues.

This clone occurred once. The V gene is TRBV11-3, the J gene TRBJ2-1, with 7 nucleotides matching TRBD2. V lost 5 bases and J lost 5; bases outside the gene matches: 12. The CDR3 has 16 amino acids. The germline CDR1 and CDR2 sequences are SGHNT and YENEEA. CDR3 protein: CASSPGGSGPNNEQFF. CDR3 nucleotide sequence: TGTGCCAGCAGCCCTGGGGGTAGCGGGCCAAACAATGAGCAGTTCTTC. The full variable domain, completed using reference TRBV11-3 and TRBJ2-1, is EAGVVQSPRYKIIEKKQPVAFWCNPISGHNTLYWYLQNLGQGPELLIRYENEEAVDDSQLPKDRFSAERLKGVDSTLKIQPAELGDSAVYLCASSPGGSGPNNEQFFGPGTRLTVL.

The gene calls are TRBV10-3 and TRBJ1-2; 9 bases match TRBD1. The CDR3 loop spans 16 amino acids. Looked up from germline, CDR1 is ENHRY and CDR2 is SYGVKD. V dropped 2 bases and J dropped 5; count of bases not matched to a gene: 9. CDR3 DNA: TGTGCCATCAGTGAGCCCTCCGGGACAGGGCTGTATGGCTACACCTTC. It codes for CAISEPSGTGLYGYTF.

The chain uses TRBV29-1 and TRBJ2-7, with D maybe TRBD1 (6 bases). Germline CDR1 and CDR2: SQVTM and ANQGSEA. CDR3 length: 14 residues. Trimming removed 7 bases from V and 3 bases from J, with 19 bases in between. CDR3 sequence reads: CSAERGTKYYEQYF. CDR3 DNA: TGCAGCGCCGAAAGGGGGACGAAATACTACGAGCAGTACTTC.

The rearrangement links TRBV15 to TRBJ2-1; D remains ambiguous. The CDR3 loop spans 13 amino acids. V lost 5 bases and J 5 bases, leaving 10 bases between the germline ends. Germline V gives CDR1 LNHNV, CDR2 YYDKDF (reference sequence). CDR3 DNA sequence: TGTGCCACCAGCTGGAGACTGGACAATGAGCAGTTCTTC. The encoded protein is CATSWRLDNEQFF.

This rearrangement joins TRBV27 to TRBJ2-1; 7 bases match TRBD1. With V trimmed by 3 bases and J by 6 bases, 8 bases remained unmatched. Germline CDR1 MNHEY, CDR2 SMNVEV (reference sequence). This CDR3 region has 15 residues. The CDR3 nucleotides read TGTGCCAGCAGTTTTCAGCCCCACAGGGGCAATGAGCAGTTCTTC. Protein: CASSFQPHRGNEQFF.

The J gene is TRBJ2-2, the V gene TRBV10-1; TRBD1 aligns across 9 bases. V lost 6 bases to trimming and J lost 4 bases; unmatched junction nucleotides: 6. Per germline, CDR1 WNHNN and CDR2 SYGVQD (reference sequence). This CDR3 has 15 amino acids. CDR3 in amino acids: CASSPRQGGTGELFF. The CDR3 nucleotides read TGCGCCAGCAGCCCCCGACAGGGGGGCACCGGGGAGCTGTTTTTT.

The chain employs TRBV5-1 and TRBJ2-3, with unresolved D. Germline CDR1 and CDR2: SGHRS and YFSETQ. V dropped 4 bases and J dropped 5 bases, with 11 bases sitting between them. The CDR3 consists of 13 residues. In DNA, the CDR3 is TGCGCCAGCAGCCCGTACAGCCTAGATACGCAGTATTTT. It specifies CASSPYSLDTQYF.

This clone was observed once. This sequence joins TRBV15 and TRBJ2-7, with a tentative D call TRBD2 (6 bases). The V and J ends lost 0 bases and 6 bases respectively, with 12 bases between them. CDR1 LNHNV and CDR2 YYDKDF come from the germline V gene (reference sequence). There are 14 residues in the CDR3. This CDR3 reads CATSREGTGGEQYF. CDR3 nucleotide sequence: TGTGCCACCAGCAGAGAAGGGACCGGGGGCGAGCAGTACTTC.